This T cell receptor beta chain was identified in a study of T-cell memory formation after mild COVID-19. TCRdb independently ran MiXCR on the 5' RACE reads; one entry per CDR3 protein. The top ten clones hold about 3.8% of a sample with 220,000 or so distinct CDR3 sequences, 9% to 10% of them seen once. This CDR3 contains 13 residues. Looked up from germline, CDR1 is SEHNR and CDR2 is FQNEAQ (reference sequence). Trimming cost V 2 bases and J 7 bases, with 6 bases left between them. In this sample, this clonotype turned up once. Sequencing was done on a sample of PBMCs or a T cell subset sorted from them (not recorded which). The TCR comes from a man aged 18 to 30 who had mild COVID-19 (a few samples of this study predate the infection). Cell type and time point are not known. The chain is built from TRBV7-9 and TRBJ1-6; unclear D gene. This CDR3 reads CASSLLANSPLHF. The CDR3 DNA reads TGTGCCAGCAGCTTACTCGCAAATTCACCCCTCCACTTT.